This record looks at one TCR beta chain sequence and its context. There are 13 residues in the CDR3. The V gene lost 1 base and the J gene lost 5 bases, with 8 bases spanning the gap. Germline V gives CDR1 SSHAT, CDR2 FNYEAQ (reference sequence). The data were obtained in a study of CD8+CD57+ T cells in acquired aplastic anemia. Study background: Sorting CD4+ and CD8+ cells gave DNA averaging roughly 3.2 ug. Healthy donors gave 11 million or so reads on average for CD4+ cells.

TCR beta VDJ and CDR3 profiling used genomic DNA as template. TCRdb recomputed calls from the reads with MiXCR, one row per CDR3 protein. The sample comprises 150,000 to 200,000 distinct CDR3 sequences, around 45% of which are singletons, and 0.9% to 1.2% rests with the top ten. The TCR sequence derives from a human donor in good health. This chain links TRBV7-7 with TRBJ2-5; D ambiguous. The specimen was sorted CD4+, CD8+, or CD8+CD57+ T cells (not recorded which) from PBMCs. The CDR3 loop reads CASSLGLQETQYF. CDR3 coding DNA: TGTGCCAGCAGCTTAGGCCTCCAGGAGACCCAGTACTTC.